Listed here are 2 T cell receptor beta chains from one sample, sequenced in a study of T cell repertoires in cytomegalovirus infection (dated by TCRdb to about 2019). Instrument used: Illumina HiSeq 1500. TCRdb trimmed public reads at Q25 via fastp, called clones via MiXCR and kept in-frame beta chains. All rows with the same CDR3 protein become a single entry with the most common DNA and genes. The table for this sample lists 740,000 or so distinct CDR3 sequences; roughly a third of them were counted only once. Under 3.5% of the sample is taken by the ten largest. Sequences were obtained from PBMCs. These receptors came from a human donor in good health (CMV status not recorded). Some clones in this sample may be carry-over from other donors' samples.

The chain uses TRBV28 and TRBJ2-1; D may be TRBD1 or TRBD2 (5 bases each). The CDR3 length is 16 residues. Trimming shortened V by 8 bases and J by 3 bases, and 20 bases separated the two germline ends. CDR1 and CDR2 from the germline V gene are MDHEN and SYDVKM. The CDR3 here is CASLQRDPRNYNEQFF. CDR3 in DNA: TGTGCCAGCCTACAAAGGGACCCCCGCAACTACAATGAGCAGTTCTTC.

This clonotype was counted many times. The V gene is TRBV14, the J gene TRBJ1-6; D unresolved. V was cut by 0 bases and J by 6 bases, with 9 bases left in between. The CDR3 extends over 15 amino acids. Germline CDR1 and CDR2: SGHDN and FVKESK. This CDR3 is CASSQDRHPNSPLHF. CDR3 in DNA: TGTGCCAGCAGCCAAGATAGGCACCCTAATTCACCCCTCCACTTT.